This paragraph reports one T cell receptor (beta chain). The antigen is unknown. This specimen belongs to a study of CD8+ T cells in alopecia areata. Findings of the study overall: Among the cells sequenced in scalp samples are also the resident alphabeta T cells of normal skin.

This CDR3 comprises 10 residues. V lost 8 bases, J lost 8 bases, and 10 bases lay in between. Germline V gene sequence: CDR1 SQVTM, CDR2 ANQGSEA. RNA was extracted and reverse transcribed into cDNA as the sequencing template. TCRdb's copy holds only in-frame clones and misses some; the assay was immunoSEQ multiplex PCR. The sample consists of about 110,000 clones, 59% of them appearing once. The chain has TRBV29-1 and TRBJ2-1; D not certain. The sequence was collected from a human donor in good health. Sequencing was carried out using CD8+ T cells sorted from blood. This chain's CDR3 is CSCIRDEQFF. CDR3 DNA sequence: TGCAGCTGCATAAGGGATGAGCAGTTCTTC.